These T cell receptor beta chains were read from a single sample in a study of shared clonotypes between healthy human individuals. Libraries were prepared by immunoSEQ multiplex PCR; TCRdb keeps only in-frame clonotypes and omits some of them. The table includes about a million clones, roughly 80% detected once. The sequenced material came from memory CD4+ T cells from PBMCs. These TCRs come from a man aged 18 to 35 in good health. Some clones in this sample may be carry-over from other donors' samples. CDR3s include the opening cysteine and the closing phenylalanine or tryptophan. Fields, in order: J gene, V gene, clone size, D gene, CDR3 protein, CDR3 DNA. The D gene is left open where the match is weak. Not every row has a clone size; where given, it reads once, few, many or a size class.

j_call: TRBJ1-1; v_call: TRBV10-2; clone_size: .; d_call: .; cdr3_aa: CASCGPQGTEAFF; cdr3_nt: TGCGCCAGCTGCGGGCCTCAAGGGACTGAAGCTTTCTTT
j_call: TRBJ2-7; v_call: TRBV7-3; clone_size: .; d_call: .; cdr3_aa: CASSADPSYEQYF; cdr3_nt: TGTGCCAGCAGTGCGGATCCCTCCTACGAGCAGTACTTC
j_call: TRBJ2-1; v_call: TRBV7-9; clone_size: .; d_call: TRBD2; cdr3_aa: CASSPSSGSPSYNEQFF; cdr3_nt: TGTGCCAGCAGCCCTAGCAGCGGGAGTCCCTCCTACAATGAGCAGTTCTTC
j_call: TRBJ2-7; v_call: TRBV5-1; clone_size: once; d_call: TRBD1; cdr3_aa: CASSFGPGTAAYEQYF; cdr3_nt: TGCGCCAGCAGCTTCGGACCCGGGACAGCCGCCTACGAGCAGTACTTC
j_call: TRBJ2-7; v_call: TRBV4-1; clone_size: .; d_call: TRBD1; cdr3_aa: CASSQWGLVGGDYEQYF; cdr3_nt: TGCGCCAGCAGCCAATGGGGGTTGGTAGGGGGCGATTACGAGCAGTACTTC
j_call: TRBJ2-7; v_call: TRBV2; clone_size: .; d_call: TRBD2; cdr3_aa: CASSAAGGGYEQYF; cdr3_nt: TGTGCCAGCAGTGCGGCGGGAGGTGGCTACGAGCAGTACTTC
j_call: TRBJ1-2; v_call: TRBV11-2; clone_size: .; d_call: TRBD1; cdr3_aa: CASSLAGQGAPGYTF; cdr3_nt: TGTGCCAGCAGCTTAGCGGGACAGGGGGCGCCTGGCTACACCTTC
j_call: TRBJ2-3; v_call: TRBV10-3; clone_size: .; d_call: .; cdr3_aa: CAITVAATDTQYF; cdr3_nt: TGTGCCATCACTGTAGCGGCAACAGATACGCAGTATTTT
j_call: TRBJ2-5; v_call: TRBV19; clone_size: .; d_call: TRBD2; cdr3_aa: CASSIGTSGLGTQYF; cdr3_nt: TGTGCCAGTAGTATCGGTACTAGCGGCCTTGGGACCCAGTACTTC
j_call: TRBJ2-7; v_call: TRBV14; clone_size: .; d_call: .; cdr3_aa: CASSQVLSGHEQYF; cdr3_nt: TGTGCCAGCAGCCAAGTTTTGTCGGGTCACGAGCAGTACTTC
j_call: TRBJ2-1; v_call: TRBV5-4; clone_size: .; d_call: TRBD1; cdr3_aa: CASSGTGSRNEQFF; cdr3_nt: TGTGCCAGCAGCGGGACAGGGAGCCGCAATGAGCAGTTCTTC
j_call: TRBJ2-5; v_call: TRBV20-1; clone_size: .; d_call: .; cdr3_aa: CSAPRAETQYF; cdr3_nt: TGCAGTGCCCCCCGGGCGGAGACCCAGTACTTC
j_call: TRBJ2-5; v_call: TRBV2; clone_size: .; d_call: .; cdr3_aa: CASRRTENQETQYF; cdr3_nt: TGTGCCAGCAGGAGGACAGAGAACCAAGAGACCCAGTACTTC
j_call: TRBJ1-5; v_call: TRBV30; clone_size: .; d_call: .; cdr3_aa: CAWSETGFQPQHF; cdr3_nt: TGTGCCTGGAGTGAAACAGGGTTTCAGCCCCAGCATTTT
j_call: TRBJ1-1; v_call: TRBV30; clone_size: few; d_call: .; cdr3_aa: CAWSARLNRAFF; cdr3_nt: TGTGCCTGGAGTGCCCGCCTGAATCGAGCTTTCTTT
j_call: TRBJ2-1; v_call: TRBV4-3; clone_size: once; d_call: .; cdr3_aa: CASSQVKAGLYNEQFF; cdr3_nt: TGCGCCAGCAGCCAAGTAAAGGCGGGCCTATATAATGAGCAGTTCTTC